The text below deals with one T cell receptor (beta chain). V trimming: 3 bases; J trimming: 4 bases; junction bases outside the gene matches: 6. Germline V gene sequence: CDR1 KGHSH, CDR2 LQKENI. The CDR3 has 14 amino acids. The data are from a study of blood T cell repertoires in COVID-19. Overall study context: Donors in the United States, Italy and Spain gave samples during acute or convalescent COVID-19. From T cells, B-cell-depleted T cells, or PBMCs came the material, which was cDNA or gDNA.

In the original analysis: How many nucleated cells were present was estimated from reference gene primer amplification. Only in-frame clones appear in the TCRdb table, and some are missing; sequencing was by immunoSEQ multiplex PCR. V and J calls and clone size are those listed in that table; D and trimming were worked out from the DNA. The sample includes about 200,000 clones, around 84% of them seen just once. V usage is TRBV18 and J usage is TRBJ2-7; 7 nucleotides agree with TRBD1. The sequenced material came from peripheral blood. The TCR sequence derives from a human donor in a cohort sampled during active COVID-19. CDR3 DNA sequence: TGTGCCAGCTCACCGAGACAGGGTGGGTACGAGCAGTACTTC. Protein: CASSPRQGGYEQYF.